The TCR beta chain under discussion was sequenced for a study of blood T cell repertoires in COVID-19. The CDR3 runs 15 residues. The trim removed 6 bases at V and 0 bases at J, leaving 7 bases unmatched. The germline V gene has CDR1 LNHDA and CDR2 SQIVND (reference sequence). Clones were sequenced by immunoSEQ multiplex PCR, and TCRdb holds only the in-frame ones, with some missing. The sample records around 480,000 clones, roughly 87% being singletons. The chain is built from TRBV19 and TRBJ1-1; 7 nucleotides agree with TRBD1. Material for sequencing was PBMCs or T cells enriched from blood (not recorded which). The receptor was isolated from a young woman who had recovered from COVID-19. CDR3 protein: CASRQGTVVNTEAFF. For the CDR3, the DNA is TGTGCCAGTAGGCAGGGGACAGTCGTGAACACTGAAGCTTTCTTT.